These 8 T cell receptor beta chains originate from one sample sequenced in a study of cytomegalovirus exposure and HLA in healthy donors. Profiling relied on immunoSEQ multiplex PCR, and the TCRdb table lists in-frame clones only, not all of them. In the table there are about 79,000 clones, 80% to 95% of which are singletons. Sequenced material: PBMCs. The source of these receptors is a woman younger than 45 in good health and CMV-seronegative.

V and J are TRBV28 and TRBJ2-5; a possible D gene is TRBD1 (5 bases). The ends were cut back, 6 bases at V and 4 bases at J, with 12 bases in the middle. The germline CDR1 and CDR2 sequences are MDHEN and SYDVKM. The CDR3 extends over 13 amino acids. The CDR3 is CASSLRQPETQYF. The CDR3 DNA follows: TGTGCCAGCAGCCTACGACAGCCAGAGACCCAGTACTTC. The full variable domain, with the rest looked up from reference TRBV28 and TRBJ2-5, is DVKVTQSSRYLVKRTGEKVFLECVQDMDHENMFWYRQDPGLGLRLIYFSYDVKMKEKGDIPEGYSVSREKKERFSLILESASTNQTSMYLCASSLRQPETQYFGPGTRLLVL.

The chain employs TRBV4-1 and TRBJ2-1; 8 nucleotides align to TRBD2. Germline CDR1 is MGHRA and CDR2 is YSYEKL. V shed 5 bases, J shed 3 bases, and the junction held 9 bases outside the gene matches. CDR3 length: 16 amino acids. The CDR3 protein is CASSVVGGGFYNEQFF. The CDR3 DNA follows: TGCGCCAGCAGCGTGGTGGGCGGGGGGTTCTACAATGAGCAGTTCTTC.

The J gene is TRBJ2-1, the V gene TRBV11-3, with 8 bases aligning to TRBD2. CDR3 size: 13 residues. The V segment lost 0 bases and the J segment 9 bases; nucleotides outside the gene matches: 1. Germline V lookup: CDR1 SGHNT, CDR2 YENEEA. Written as DNA, the CDR3 is TGTGCCAGCAGCTTAGAACTAGCGGCTGAGCAGTTCTTC. It specifies CASSLELAAEQFF.

The chain joins TRBV6-4 to TRBJ2-2; the match to TRBD2 covers 10 bases. The CDR3 spans 15 residues. V was clipped by 5 bases and J by 1 base; unmatched bases: 1. Per the germline V gene, CDR1 is MRHNA and CDR2 is SNTAGT. The CDR3 is CASSLAGENTGELFF. CDR3 nucleotides: TGTGCCAGCAGTCTAGCGGGAGAGAACACCGGGGAGCTGTTTTTT.

The chain links TRBV19 to TRBJ2-1, with D perhaps matching TRBD1 (6 bases). V was pared by 3 bases and J by 8 bases, with 14 bases between. This CDR3 has 14 residues. Germline CDR1 is LNHDA and CDR2 is SQIVND (reference sequence). The DNA of the CDR3 is TGTGCCAGTAGTATTTTTCTAGCAGGGGATGAGCAGTTCTTC. Encoded protein: CASSIFLAGDEQFF.

The genes are TRBV7-7 and TRBJ1-4, with D maybe TRBD1 (6 bases). This CDR3 comprises 15 residues. Germline CDR1 reads SSHAT; CDR2 reads FNYEAQ (reference sequence). With 2 bases removed from V and 13 bases from J, the gap between germline ends came to 20 bases. CDR3 nucleotide sequence: TGTGCCAGCAGCTTACTTTTTCGGAACAGGGTTAGACTGTTTTTT. Translated: CASSLLFRNRVRLFF.

The genes are TRBV7-2 and TRBJ2-3, with 8 bases fitting TRBD2. There are 15 residues in the CDR3. V dropped 0 bases and J dropped 1; count of bases not matched to a gene: 0. Germline V gene data show CDR1 as SGHTA and CDR2 as FQGNSA. The CDR3 protein is CASSLARGGTDTQYF. The CDR3 DNA follows: TGTGCCAGCAGCTTAGCGCGGGGGGGCACAGATACGCAGTATTTT.

V and J are TRBV5-1 and TRBJ2-7; the D gene is possibly TRBD1 (6 bases). V gave up 0 bases and J gave up 2 bases, with 12 bases separating them. The germline CDR1 and CDR2 sequences are SGHRS and YFSETQ. The CDR3 spans 15 residues. The CDR3: CASSLGSGTTYEQYF. The CDR3 region has the DNA TGCGCCAGCAGCTTGGGGTCCGGGACAACCTACGAGCAGTACTTC.